This TCR beta chain was sequenced for a study of CD8 T cells in ankylosing spondylitis. The J segment lost 2 bases and the V segment lost 3 bases, leaving 4 bases of the junction unmatched. Looked up from germline, CDR1 is KGHDR and CDR2 is SFDVKD. This CDR3 region has 15 residues. TCRdb redid the calling of the 5' RACE reads with MiXCR, one entry per CDR3 protein. The sample shows approximately 150,000 distinct CDR3 sequences, around a third of them seen only once. Study observations and caveats: Earlier work had already found some motif variants in reactive arthritis synovial fluid and blood.

This clonotype was counted many times. Antigen specificity is unknown. The rearrangement joins TRBV24-1 to TRBJ2-7; 9 positions agree with TRBD2. The TCR comes from a male donor with ankylosing spondylitis. The sequencing sample was made of synovial fluid, either unsorted or a sorted T cell fraction (not recorded which). The CDR3 bases are TGTGCCACCAGTGATACTAGCGGGTCCCCCTACGAGCAGTACTTC. Its translation: CATSDTSGSPYEQYF.